Presented here are 17 T cell receptor beta chains from one specimen sequenced in a study of blood T cells in healthy people across ages. PCR was performed a second time for about 7 to 11 cycles using a sample-barcoded 5' primer and a J-beta primer mix. TCRdb re-called the 5' RACE reads through MiXCR, storing one row per CDR3 protein. This table has under 1 million distinct CDR3 sequences, approximately 44% appearing once. The specimen sequenced was blood. Every receptor here comes from a man aged 55 to 70 in good health.

The rearrangement joins TRBV7-2 to TRBJ2-5; 9 bases line up with TRBD2. The CDR3 has 18 amino acids. The germline V gene encodes CDR1 SGHTA and CDR2 FQGNSA. The junction had 22 bases not matched to a gene; V was cut back by 3 bases and J by 11 bases. CDR3 residues: CASSLSYFDAGGYNEQYF. CDR3 DNA: TGTGCCAGCAGCTTGTCCTACTTCGACGCGGGGGGGTACAATGAGCAGTACTTC. Filled out from reference TRBV7-2 and TRBJ2-5, the complete variable domain reads GAGVSQSPSNKVTEKGKDVELRCDPISGHTALYWYRQSLGQGLEFLIYFQGNSAPDKSGLPSDRFSAERTGGSVSTLTIQRTQQEDSAVYLCASSLSYFDAGGYNEQYFGPGTRLLVL.

The genes are TRBV20-1 and TRBJ2-1, with D tentatively TRBD2 (5 bases). This CDR3 has 13 amino acids. V was trimmed by 7 bases and J by 6 bases, leaving 16 bases between them. Germline V gives CDR1 DFQATT, CDR2 SNEGSKA (reference sequence). In DNA form, the CDR3 reads TGCAGTGGCCCGGGGTGGGGAGTCAATGAGCAGTTCTTC. Encoded protein: CSGPGWGVNEQFF.

This clonotype was found a few times. The CDR3 DNA follows: TGTGCCACCGGACGGAACGCGAATAATGAAAAACTGTTTTTT. Translating it yields CATGRNANNEKLFF. The rearrangement joins TRBV12-3 or TRBV12-4 to TRBJ1-4; D is undetermined. The CDR3 spans 14 residues. The V end was cut by 10 bases, the J end by 4 bases, with 16 bases between.

Written as DNA, the CDR3 is TGCGCCAGCAGCTTGGCTAGTAACTTGCAAGAGACCCAGTACTTC. This encodes CASSLASNLQETQYF. This chain connects TRBV5-1 to TRBJ2-5; D uncertain. The V gene's germline CDR1 is SGHRS and CDR2 YFSETQ. Trimming left V 0 bases short and J 2 bases short, with 11 bases between. The CDR3 has 15 amino acids.

This rearrangement joins TRBV9 to TRBJ2-1; D is undetermined. Trimming left V 3 bases short and J 12 bases short, with 13 bases between. This CDR3 contains 12 residues. Germline CDR1 is SGDLS and CDR2 is YYNGEE. The chain's CDR3 is CASSAPSDGQFF. For the CDR3, the DNA is TGTGCCAGCAGCGCCCCTTCGGATGGGCAGTTCTTC.

The chain couples TRBV7-9 to TRBJ1-2; D remains ambiguous. The germline V gene has CDR1 SEHNR and CDR2 FQNEAQ (reference sequence). Trimming stripped 5 bases from V and 0 bases from J, with 10 bases between. This CDR3 is 14 amino acids long. The CDR3 DNA follows: TGTGCCAGCAGCCGACCGCGAACTAACTATGGCTACACCTTC. As protein: CASSRPRTNYGYTF.

The CDR3 here is CSAPRVGTSNTGELFF. The CDR3 DNA reads as TGCAGTGCTCCTAGGGTTGGGACATCGAACACCGGGGAGCTGTTTTTT. The chain recombines TRBV20-1 with TRBJ2-2; a weak D match, TRBD1 (6 bases). The CDR3 is 16 residues long. CDR1 DFQATT and CDR2 SNEGSKA come from the germline V gene (reference sequence). Trimming left V 5 bases short and J 0 bases short, with 16 bases between.

This clonotype was seen a single time. The gene calls are TRBV20-1 and TRBJ2-2; D uncertain. The CDR3 length is 13 residues. The V end was cut by 1 base, the J end by 1 base, with 4 bases between. Germline CDR1 reads DFQATT; CDR2 reads SNEGSKA (reference sequence). The CDR3 DNA sequence: TGCAGTGCTAGAGCAGGGAACACCGGGGAGCTGTTTTTT. The encoded protein is CSARAGNTGELFF.

The chain couples TRBV5-6 to TRBJ2-3; tentative D call: TRBD1 (6 bases). CDR3 length: 16 amino acids. Germline CDR1 and CDR2: SGHDT and YYEEEE. Deletions cut 1 base from V and 4 bases from J, with 16 bases between. CDR3: CASSLWQGQPPDTQYF. The CDR3 DNA reads TGTGCCAGCAGCTTGTGGCAAGGACAGCCCCCAGATACGCAGTATTTT.

The chain recombines TRBV20-1 with TRBJ2-5; 10 bases align to TRBD1. Trimming cost V 5 bases and J 5 bases; bases outside gene matches: 11. There are 15 residues in the CDR3. Germline V gene lookup returns CDR1 DFQATT and CDR2 SNEGSKA (reference sequence). In nucleotides, the CDR3 is TGCAGTGCTCAAGACAGGGGGCGGGTGATGGAGACCCAGTACTTC. It translates to CSAQDRGRVMETQYF.

This clonotype was found once. The rearrangement uses TRBV20-1 and TRBJ2-6; tentatively, D is TRBD1 (5 bases). Trimming left V 6 bases short and J 1 base short, with 7 bases between. Germline V gene lookup returns CDR1 DFQATT and CDR2 SNEGSKA (reference sequence). The length of the CDR3 is 13 residues. This CDR3 is CSAAGSGANVLTF. CDR3 in DNA: TGCAGTGCAGCAGGGTCTGGGGCCAACGTCCTGACTTTC.

A single count supports this clonotype. V gene TRBV7-2 combines with J gene TRBJ2-7; D is perhaps TRBD1 (6 bases). The V and J ends lost 5 bases and 1 base respectively, with 12 bases between them. The CDR3 contains 14 residues. CDR1 is SGHTA and CDR2 is FQGNSA in the germline V gene. The CDR3 DNA reads TGTGCCAGCAGCCTTGGACAGAGATCCTACGAGCAGTACTTC. This sequence encodes CASSLGQRSYEQYF. The variable domain in full, completed from reference TRBV7-2 and TRBJ2-7, reads GAGVSQSPSNKVTEKGKDVELRCDPISGHTALYWYRQSLGQGLEFLIYFQGNSAPDKSGLPSDRFSAERTGGSVSTLTIQRTQQEDSAVYLCASSLGQRSYEQYFGPGTRLTVT.

This clonotype has at least ten counts. The CDR3 protein is CASSFGTGAAYEQYF. The CDR3 bases are TGTGCCAGCAGCTTTGGGACAGGGGCCGCCTACGAGCAGTACTTC. The rearrangement links TRBV7-3 to TRBJ2-7, with 10 nucleotides matching TRBD1. The germline gives CDR1 SGHTA, CDR2 FQGTGA. The V segment lost 3 bases and the J segment 2 bases; nucleotides outside the gene matches: 4. This CDR3 has 15 residues.

Concerning this clonotype: One base away lies a much larger clone, so this may be a sequencing read error. The chain couples TRBV20-1 to TRBJ2-1, with 9 bases lining up with TRBD2. Germline V CDR1 and CDR2: DFQATT, SNEGSKA (reference sequence). The CDR3 loop spans 13 amino acids. Germline trimming cut 6 bases from V and 11 bases from J; bases unmatched to any gene: 11. For the CDR3, the DNA is TGCAGTGCGGATCGAGCGGGGGGTGGGAAGCAGTTCTTC. Its translation is CSADRAGGGKQFF.

This chain joins TRBV6-5 and TRBJ2-3; the D is unclear. Trimming pared 1 base from V and 3 bases from J, leaving 5 bases between. Germline CDR1 MNHEY, CDR2 SVGAGI. The CDR3 runs 13 residues. The CDR3 spells CASSYLRTDTQYF. DNA of the CDR3: TGTGCCAGCAGTTACTTGAGAACAGATACGCAGTATTTT.

This sequence joins TRBV12-3 or TRBV12-4 and TRBJ1-2, with D hard to call. V was shortened by 4 bases and J by 5 bases, with 14 bases between the two germline ends. This CDR3 is built from 14 residues. The CDR3 spells CASSYEVGTYGYTF. CDR3 DNA: TGTGCCAGCAGTTACGAGGTAGGCACGTATGGCTACACCTTC.

V and J are TRBV10-2 and TRBJ2-6, with D possibly TRBD1 on 6 matching bases. CDR1 is WSHSY, CDR2 SAAADI, per germline. Trimming removed 2 bases at V and 2 bases at J, with 19 bases between. The CDR3 spans 19 residues. The CDR3 DNA reads as TGCGCCAGCAGTGAGACCCGAGGGGGAAGAAATACTGGGGCCAACGTCCTGACTTTC. Translation: CASSETRGGRNTGANVLTF.